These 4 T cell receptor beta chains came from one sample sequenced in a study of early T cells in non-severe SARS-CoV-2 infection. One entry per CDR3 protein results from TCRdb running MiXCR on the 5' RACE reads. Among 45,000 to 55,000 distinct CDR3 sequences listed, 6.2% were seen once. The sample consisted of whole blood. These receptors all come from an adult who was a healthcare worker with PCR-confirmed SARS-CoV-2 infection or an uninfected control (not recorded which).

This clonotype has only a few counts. Here the CDR3 reads CASSDEGVSNQPQHF. The CDR3 DNA reads as TGTGCCAGCAGTGACGAAGGGGTTAGCAATCAGCCCCAGCATTTT. V and J are TRBV6-1 and TRBJ1-5, with D possibly matching TRBD1 (5 bases). V was clipped by 3 bases and J by 0 bases, with 9 bases between them. Germline V lookup: CDR1 MNHNS, CDR2 SASEGT. This CDR3 contains 15 residues.

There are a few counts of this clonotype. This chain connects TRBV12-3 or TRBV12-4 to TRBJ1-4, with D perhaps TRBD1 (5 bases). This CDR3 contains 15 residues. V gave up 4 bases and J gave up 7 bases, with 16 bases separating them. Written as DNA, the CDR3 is TGTGCCAGCAGTTCGGGCCCGGGACGTCGTGAAAAACTGTTTTTT. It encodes CASSSGPGRREKLFF.

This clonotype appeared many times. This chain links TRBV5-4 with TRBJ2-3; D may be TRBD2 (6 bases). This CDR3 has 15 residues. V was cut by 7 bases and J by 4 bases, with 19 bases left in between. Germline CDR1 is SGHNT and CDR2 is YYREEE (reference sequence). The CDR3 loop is CASQAGPDRADTQYF. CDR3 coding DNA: TGTGCCAGCCAGGCGGGGCCGGATAGGGCAGATACGCAGTATTTT.

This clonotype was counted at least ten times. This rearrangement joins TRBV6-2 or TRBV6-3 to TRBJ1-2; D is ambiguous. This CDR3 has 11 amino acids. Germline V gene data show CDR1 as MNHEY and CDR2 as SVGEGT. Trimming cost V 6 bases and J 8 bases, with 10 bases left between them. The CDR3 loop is CASSTSAGYTF. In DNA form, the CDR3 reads TGTGCCAGCAGCACATCAGCCGGCTACACCTTC.